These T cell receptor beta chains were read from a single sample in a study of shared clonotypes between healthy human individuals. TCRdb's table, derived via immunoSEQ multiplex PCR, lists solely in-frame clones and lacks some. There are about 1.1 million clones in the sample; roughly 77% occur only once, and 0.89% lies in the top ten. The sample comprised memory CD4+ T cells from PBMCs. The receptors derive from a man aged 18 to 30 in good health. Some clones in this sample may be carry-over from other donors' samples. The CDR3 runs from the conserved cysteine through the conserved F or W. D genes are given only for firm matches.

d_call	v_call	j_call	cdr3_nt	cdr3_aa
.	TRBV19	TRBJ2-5	TGTGCCAGTAGTCCCCATCGGGGAGAGACCCAGTACTTC	CASSPHRGETQYF
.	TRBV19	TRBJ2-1	TGTGCCAGTAGTATTAGATACCGGGGGACGGAGCTAAACAATGAGCAGTTCTTC	CASSIRYRGTELNNEQFF
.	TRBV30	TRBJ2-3	TGTGCCTGGAGTGATGGAGGGACGGGCACAGATACGCAGTATTTT	CAWSDGGTGTDTQYF
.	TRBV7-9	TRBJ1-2	TGTGCCAGCAGCTTAGCCCACAGGGAAAGTTATGGCTACACCTTC	CASSLAHRESYGYTF
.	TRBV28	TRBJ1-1	TGTGCCAGCAGTCCCCCAGGATCGGTCAGCACTGAAGCTTTCTTT	CASSPPGSVSTEAFF
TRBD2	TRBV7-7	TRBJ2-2	TGTGCCAGCAGCACTAGCGGGGTGGGCACCGGGGAGCTGTTTTTT	CASSTSGVGTGELFF
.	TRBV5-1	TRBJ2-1	TGCGCCAGCAGCTTGGCTACAGGATCTCCCAATGAGCAGTTCTTC	CASSLATGSPNEQFF
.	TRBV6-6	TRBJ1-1	TGTGCCAGCAGGGTAGGACCCCAGAACACTGAAGCTTTCTTT	CASRVGPQNTEAFF
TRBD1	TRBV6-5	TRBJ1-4	TGTGCCAGCAGTTTACAGGGGGCTAGCGAAAAACTGTTTTTT	CASSLQGASEKLFF
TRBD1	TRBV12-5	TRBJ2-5	TGTGCTAGTGGCCCGGGACAGGGGGAGGAGACCCAGTACTTC	CASGPGQGEETQYF
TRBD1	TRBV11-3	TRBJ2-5	TGTGCCAGCAGCCGGGGGGACAGGGGTGAAGAGACCCAGTACTTC	CASSRGDRGEETQYF
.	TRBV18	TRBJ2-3	TGTGCCAGCTCACCAGACACAGATACGCAGTATTTT	CASSPDTDTQYF